This TCR beta chain stems from a study of T cells expressing NK-cell markers. Study details: Underlying the TCR beta repertoires were sorted CD3+CD56+NKG2C+, CD3+CD56+NKG2C- and CD3+CD56-NKG2C+ T cells.

As for this clonotype: The antigen is undetermined.

TCRdb re-called the 5' RACE reads, yielding one record per CDR3 amino acid sequence without DNA. The record lists roughly 380,000 distinct CDR3 sequences, of which the ten most abundant hold 4% to 6.5%. Findings and caveats of the study: In a group of several donors, dominant NKG2C+ clonotypes represented about 1.0-7.5% of CD8+ T cells.

The CDR3 consists of 14 residues. CDR1 and CDR2 from the germline V gene are SGHDT and YYEEEE. The gene calls are TRBV5-6 and TRBJ1-5. The source of this sequence is a man between 18 and 69 years old in good health. Input material: blood T cells: a sorted CD56 or NKG2C T cell subset, CD4+ or CD8+ T cells, or bulk PBMC T cells (not recorded which). CDR3 sequence reads: CASSSLGDNQPQHF.